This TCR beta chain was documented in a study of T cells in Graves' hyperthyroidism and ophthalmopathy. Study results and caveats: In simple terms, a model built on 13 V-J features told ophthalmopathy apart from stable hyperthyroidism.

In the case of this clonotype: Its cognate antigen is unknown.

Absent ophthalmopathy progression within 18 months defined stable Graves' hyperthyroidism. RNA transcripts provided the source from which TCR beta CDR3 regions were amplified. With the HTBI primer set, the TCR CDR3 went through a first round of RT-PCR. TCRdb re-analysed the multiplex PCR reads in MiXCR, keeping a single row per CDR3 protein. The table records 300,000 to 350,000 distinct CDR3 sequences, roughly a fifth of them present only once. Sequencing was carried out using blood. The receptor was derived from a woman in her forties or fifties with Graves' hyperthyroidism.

The CDR3 nucleotides read TGTGCCAGCAGCTTGGCCTTAGGTACAGGGGACACTGAAGCTTTCTTT. This codes for CASSLALGTGDTEAFF. The rearrangement links TRBV5-6 to TRBJ1-1; the match to TRBD1 covers 7 bases. J was trimmed by 3 bases and V by 0 bases; bases with no gene match: 8. The germline CDR1 and CDR2 sequences are SGHDT and YYEEEE. This CDR3 contains 16 residues.